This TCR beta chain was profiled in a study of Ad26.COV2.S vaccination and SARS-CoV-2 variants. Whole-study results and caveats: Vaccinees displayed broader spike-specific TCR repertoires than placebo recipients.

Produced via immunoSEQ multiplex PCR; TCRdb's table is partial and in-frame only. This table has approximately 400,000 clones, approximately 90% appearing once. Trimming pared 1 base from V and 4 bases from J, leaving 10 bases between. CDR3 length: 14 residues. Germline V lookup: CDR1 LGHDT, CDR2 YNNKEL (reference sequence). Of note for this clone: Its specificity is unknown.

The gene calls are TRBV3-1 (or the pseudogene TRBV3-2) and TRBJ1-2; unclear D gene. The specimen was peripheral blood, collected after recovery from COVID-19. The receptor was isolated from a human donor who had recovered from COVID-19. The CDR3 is CASSQGPNVYGYTF. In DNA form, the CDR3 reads TGTGCCAGCAGCCAAGGCCCAAATGTCTATGGCTACACCTTC.